A single sample gave rise to the 8 T cell receptor beta chains below, sequenced in a study of siplizumab effects on memory and regulatory T cells. Coculture of the mixed lymphocyte reaction cells took place at 37 degrees C and lasted under seven days. The protocol was immunoSEQ multiplex PCR, while the TCRdb copy is restricted to in-frame clones and leaves out a portion. The repertoire includes 20,000 or so clones, 44% of them detected once, and 6% to 6.5% sits in the top ten. For these TCRs, the target antigens are not known. Material: CFSE-low (dividing) CD4+ T cells sorted from an allogeneic mixed lymphocyte reaction. These receptors all come from a human donor in good health; the cells came from an allogeneic mixed lymphocyte reaction. Some clones in this sample may be carry-over from other donors' samples.

This chain joins TRBV5-1 and TRBJ2-7, with 9 nucleotides matching TRBD1. V shed 3 bases, J shed 6 bases, and the junction held 4 bases outside the gene matches. The CDR3 sequence is 13 residues long. CDR1 and CDR2 from the germline V gene are SGHRS and YFSETQ. In DNA, the CDR3 is TGCGCCAGCAGCTGGGGGACAGGGAGCGAGCAGTACTTC. It codes for CASSWGTGSEQYF.

This clone was found a few times. This chain joins TRBV2 and TRBJ1-3, with D hard to call. Germline V gene data show CDR1 as SNHLY and CDR2 as FYNNEI. Trimming stripped 5 bases from V and 0 bases from J, with 11 bases between. The CDR3 spans 15 residues. The CDR3 nucleotides are TGTGCCAGCAGTATTCTCGGCTACTCTGGAAACACCATATATTTT. This encodes CASSILGYSGNTIYF.

The chain employs TRBV6-6 and TRBJ1-6; TRBD1 aligns across 7 bases. The CDR3 totals 15 residues. The V segment lost 7 bases and the J segment 6 bases; nucleotides outside the gene matches: 9. The germline CDR1 and CDR2 sequences are MNHNY and SVGAGI (reference sequence). The CDR3 region is CASKPEGGVNSPLHF. The CDR3 region has the DNA TGTGCCAGCAAACCGGAAGGGGGCGTTAATTCACCCCTCCACTTT.

The chain recombines TRBV5-1 with TRBJ2-5; D is ambiguous. V gave up 4 bases and J gave up 2 bases, with 6 bases separating them. This CDR3 is built from 12 residues. Germline values: CDR1 SGHRS, CDR2 YFSETQ. The CDR3 loop reads CASSPFQETQYF. CDR3 in DNA: TGCGCCAGCAGCCCCTTTCAAGAGACCCAGTACTTC.

V is TRBV5-6 and J is TRBJ2-6; D is undetermined. V was shortened by 0 bases and J by 0 bases, with 10 bases between the two germline ends. The length of the CDR3 is 17 residues. Germline assignment: CDR1 SGHDT and CDR2 YYEEEE. For the CDR3, the DNA is TGTGCCAGCAGCTTGGGGTCGCGACTCTCTGGGGCCAACGTCCTGACTTTC. It translates to CASSLGSRLSGANVLTF.

This clone appeared a single time. The chain is built from TRBV18 and TRBJ2-1, with TRBD2 matching over 11 bases. CDR3 size: 15 residues. J lost 7 bases, V lost 6 bases, and 8 bases had no gene match. The germline V gene has CDR1 KGHSH and CDR2 LQKENI. This CDR3 reads CASSQLAGVSNEQFF. CDR3 DNA: TGTGCCAGCTCGCAACTAGCGGGAGTTAGTAATGAGCAGTTCTTC.

There are a few counts of this clone. This chain's CDR3 is CASSFGRGVSYEQYF. For the CDR3, the DNA is TGCGCCAGCAGCTTTGGGAGAGGAGTCTCCTACGAGCAGTACTTC. The V gene is TRBV5-1, the J gene TRBJ2-5; perhaps TRBD2 as D (5 bases). The J call may be wrong; the DNA end is better matched by TRBJ2-7. The CDR3 totals 15 residues. Germline values: CDR1 SGHRS, CDR2 YFSETQ.

The chain combines TRBV30 with TRBJ1-1; D uncertain. The germline V gene has CDR1 GTSNPN and CDR2 SVGIG (reference sequence). The V end lost 2 bases, the J end lost 0 bases, and 13 bases lay between the germline ends. The CDR3 sequence is 15 residues long. CDR3 loop: CAWSTFGGVNTEAFF. The CDR3 DNA is TGTGCCTGGAGTACTTTCGGTGGGGTGAACACTGAAGCTTTCTTT.